This paragraph reports one T cell receptor beta chain. The antigen is undetermined. TRB amplification used 250 ng of peripheral blood genomic DNA. TRB rearrangements were amplified by touch-down multiplex PCR with mixed TRB-A/B primers. TCRdb re-called the multiplex PCR reads and shows each CDR3 protein once, DNA omitted. This sample contains some 4,200 distinct CDR3 sequences. This record comes from a study of T cell clusters in autoimmune cytopenias. Findings and limits, study-wide: Comparing secondary cytopenia with chronic lymphocytic leukemia showed no cluster-lack signature, apparently masked by lymphoma repertoire.

The CDR3 covers 15 residues. CDR1 and CDR2 (germline): GTSNPN, SVGIG (reference sequence). The same data also contributed to another study, on T cell repertoires in aging, cancer and after chemotherapy.

This TCR came from a human donor in good health. Sequencing was performed on peripheral blood. V and J are TRBV30 and TRBJ2-1; the TCRdb D gene call, TRBD2, has no DNA to confirm it. The CDR3 here is CAWSPLAGVFNEQFF.